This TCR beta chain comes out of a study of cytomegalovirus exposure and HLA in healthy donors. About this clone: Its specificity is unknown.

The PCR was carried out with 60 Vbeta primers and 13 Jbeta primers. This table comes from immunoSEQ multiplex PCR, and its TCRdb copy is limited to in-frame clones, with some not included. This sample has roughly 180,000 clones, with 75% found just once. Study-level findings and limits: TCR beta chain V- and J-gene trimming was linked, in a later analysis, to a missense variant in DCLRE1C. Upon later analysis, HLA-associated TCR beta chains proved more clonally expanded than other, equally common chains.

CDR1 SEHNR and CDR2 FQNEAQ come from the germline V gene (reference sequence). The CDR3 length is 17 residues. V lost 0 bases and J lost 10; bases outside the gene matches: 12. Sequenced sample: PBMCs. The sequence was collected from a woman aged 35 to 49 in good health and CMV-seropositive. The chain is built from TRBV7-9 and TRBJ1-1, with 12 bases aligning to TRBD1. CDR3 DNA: TGTGCCAGCAGCTTAGCAGGTGGGACAGGGGGCGGCGTGAGAGCTTTCTTT. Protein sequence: CASSLAGGTGGGVRAFF.